The entry that follows covers one T cell receptor (beta chain) sequence. The antigen remains undetermined. The data were taken from a study of glioma-infiltrating T cells. The iRepertoire nested amplicon-rescue multiplex PCR amplified TCR alpha and beta CDR3s from RNA. One-step reverse transcription and amplification started from around 100-400 ng of tissue mRNA or PBMC total RNA. In TCRdb, the multiplex PCR reads were re-called with MiXCR into one record per CDR3 protein. Altogether roughly 350,000 distinct CDR3 sequences are present, 41% being singletons, with the ten largest covering around 12%. Germline V CDR1 and CDR2: SQVTM, ANQGSEA. The CDR3 totals 17 residues. With V trimmed by 4 bases and J by 0 bases, 12 bases remained unmatched. Study-level results: Non-neoplastic patients had below-expected tissue-blood divergence, while all gliomas exceeded expectation. CDR3 overlap between tissue and blood was very small.

This clonotype was sampled from a human donor with low-grade glioma or glioblastoma, undergoing nonglioma brain surgery, or in good health (not recorded which). The V gene is TRBV29-1, the J gene TRBJ2-3, with 8 positions matching TRBD2. Material for sequencing was glioma tissue, nonneoplastic brain tissue, or PBMCs (not recorded which). CDR3 protein: CSVAGGPGGTSTDTQYF. CDR3 coding DNA: TGCAGCGTTGCGGGAGGGCCGGGTGGTACTAGCACAGATACGCAGTATTTT.